The entry that follows covers one TCR beta chain sequence. Its target is not known. Sequencing was performed with immunoSEQ multiplex PCR; in TCRdb, only in-frame clones are kept and a portion is missing. The data show approximately 120,000 clones, about four fifths seen once. This specimen belongs to a study of radiation and T cells in renal cell carcinoma. Study as a whole: Nephrectomy followed 15 Gy stereotactic body radiation by 4 weeks. Points from the study as a whole: In blood, top tumor clones expanded by 2 weeks, shrinking by 4. Without pretreatment biopsies, baseline tumor clonotype presence was undetermined.

Time point in this sample: baseline pretreatment blood. Treatment described: 15 Gy SBRT to primary tumor, nephrectomy 4 weeks later. The tumor was a clear cell renal cell carcinoma. This TCR derives from a woman aged 60-70 years with renal cell carcinoma. Sequencing was performed on blood, taken from a patient whose treatment included radiotherapy and nephrectomy.

The CDR3 protein is CASSPRMGGYGYTF. The CDR3 nucleotides are TGTGCCAGCAGCCCCCGTATGGGTGGCTATGGCTACACCTTC. The genes are TRBV4-2 and TRBJ1-2; D ambiguous. V lost 4 bases and J lost 4, with 13 bases in between. The CDR3 is made up of 14 amino acids. CDR1 is LGHNA, CDR2 YNFKEQ, per germline.